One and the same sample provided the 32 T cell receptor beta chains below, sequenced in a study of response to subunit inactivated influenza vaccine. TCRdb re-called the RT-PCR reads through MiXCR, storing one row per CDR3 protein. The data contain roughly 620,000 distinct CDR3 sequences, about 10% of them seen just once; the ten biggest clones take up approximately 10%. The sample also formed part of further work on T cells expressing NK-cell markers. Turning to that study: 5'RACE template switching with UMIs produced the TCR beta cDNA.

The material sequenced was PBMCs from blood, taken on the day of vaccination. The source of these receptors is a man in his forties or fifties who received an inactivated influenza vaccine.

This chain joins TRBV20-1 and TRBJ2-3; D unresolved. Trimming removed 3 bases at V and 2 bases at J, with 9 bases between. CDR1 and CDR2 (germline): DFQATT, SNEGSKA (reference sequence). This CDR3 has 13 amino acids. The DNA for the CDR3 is TGCAGTGCTAGTAACGGCCACACAGATACGCAGTATTTT. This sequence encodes CSASNGHTDTQYF.

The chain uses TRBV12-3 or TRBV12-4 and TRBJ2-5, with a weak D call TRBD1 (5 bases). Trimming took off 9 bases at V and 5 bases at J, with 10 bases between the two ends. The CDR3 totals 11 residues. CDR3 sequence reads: CASRQSETQYF. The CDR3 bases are TGTGCCAGTCGACAGTCGGAGACCCAGTACTTC.

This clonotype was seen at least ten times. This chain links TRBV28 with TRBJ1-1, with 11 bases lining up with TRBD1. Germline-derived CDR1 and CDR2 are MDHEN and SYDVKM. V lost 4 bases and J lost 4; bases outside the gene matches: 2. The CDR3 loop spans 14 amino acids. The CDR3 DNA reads TGTGCCAGCAGTTCCGGGACAGGGGGCACTGAAGCTTTCTTT. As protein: CASSSGTGGTEAFF.

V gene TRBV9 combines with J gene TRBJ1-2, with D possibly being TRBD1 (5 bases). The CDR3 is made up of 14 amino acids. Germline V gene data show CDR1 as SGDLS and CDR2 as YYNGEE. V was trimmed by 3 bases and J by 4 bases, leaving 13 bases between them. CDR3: CASSAEVGVYGYTF. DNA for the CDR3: TGTGCCAGCAGCGCCGAGGTAGGGGTCTATGGCTACACCTTC.

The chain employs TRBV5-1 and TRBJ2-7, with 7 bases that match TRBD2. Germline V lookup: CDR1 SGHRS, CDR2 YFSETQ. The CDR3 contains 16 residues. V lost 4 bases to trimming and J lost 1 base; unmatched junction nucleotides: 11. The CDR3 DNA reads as TGCGCCAGCAGCCTGGCTACCCTAGCGGCTTCCTACGAGCAGTACTTC. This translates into CASSLATLAASYEQYF.

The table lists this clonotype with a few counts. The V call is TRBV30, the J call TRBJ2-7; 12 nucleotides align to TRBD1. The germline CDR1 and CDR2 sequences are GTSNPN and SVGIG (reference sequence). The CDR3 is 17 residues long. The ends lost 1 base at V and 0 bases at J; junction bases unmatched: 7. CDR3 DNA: TGTGCCTGGAGTGCCGGGACAGGGGGCCAGAGCTCCTACGAGCAGTACTTC. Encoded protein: CAWSAGTGGQSSYEQYF.

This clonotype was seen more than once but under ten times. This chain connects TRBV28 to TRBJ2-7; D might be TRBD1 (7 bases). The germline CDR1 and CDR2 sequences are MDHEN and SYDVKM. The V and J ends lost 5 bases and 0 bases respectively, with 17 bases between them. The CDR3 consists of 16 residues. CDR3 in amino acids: CASSPSGGGNSYEQYF. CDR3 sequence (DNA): TGTGCCAGCAGTCCTTCCGGAGGGGGCAACTCCTACGAGCAGTACTTC.

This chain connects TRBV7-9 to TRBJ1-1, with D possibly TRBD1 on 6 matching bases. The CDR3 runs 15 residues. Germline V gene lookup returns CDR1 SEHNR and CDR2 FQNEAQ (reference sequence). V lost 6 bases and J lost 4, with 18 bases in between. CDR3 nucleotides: TGTGCCAGCAGTCAACTACAGGGCTTGGTCACTGAAGCTTTCTTT. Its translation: CASSQLQGLVTEAFF. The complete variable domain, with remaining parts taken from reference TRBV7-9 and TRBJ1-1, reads DTGVSQNPRHKITKRGQNVTFRCDPISEHNRLYWYRQTLGQGPEFLTYFQNEAQLEKSRLLSDRFSAERPKGSFSTLEIQRTEQGDSAMYLCASSQLQGLVTEAFFGQGTRLTVV.

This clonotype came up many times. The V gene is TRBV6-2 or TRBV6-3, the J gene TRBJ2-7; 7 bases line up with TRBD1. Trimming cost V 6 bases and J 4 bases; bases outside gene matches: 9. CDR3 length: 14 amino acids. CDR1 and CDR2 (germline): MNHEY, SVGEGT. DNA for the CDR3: TGTGCCAGCAGAACTCTGACAGGGTGGTACGAGCAGTACTTC. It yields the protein CASRTLTGWYEQYF.

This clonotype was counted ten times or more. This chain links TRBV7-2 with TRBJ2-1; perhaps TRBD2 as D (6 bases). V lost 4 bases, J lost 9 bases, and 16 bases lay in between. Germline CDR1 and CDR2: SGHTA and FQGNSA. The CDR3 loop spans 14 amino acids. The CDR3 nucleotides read TGTGCCAGCAGCTCCCGGGACTCGCGCAGTGAGCAGTTCTTC. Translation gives CASSSRDSRSEQFF.

The CDR3 region is CASSSARGSSYNEQFF. The CDR3 coding sequence is TGTGCCAGCAGTTCGGCGCGGGGGAGCTCCTACAATGAGCAGTTCTTC. The genes are TRBV12-3 or TRBV12-4 and TRBJ2-1; 7 bases match TRBD2. Unmatched junction bases numbered 6, after V lost 4 bases and J lost 0 bases. The CDR3 consists of 16 residues.

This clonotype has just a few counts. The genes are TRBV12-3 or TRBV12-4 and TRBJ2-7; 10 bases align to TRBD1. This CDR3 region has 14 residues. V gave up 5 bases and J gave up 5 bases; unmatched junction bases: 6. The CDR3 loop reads CASSQGTGVHEQYF. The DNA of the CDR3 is TGTGCCAGCAGTCAGGGGACAGGGGTCCACGAGCAGTACTTC.

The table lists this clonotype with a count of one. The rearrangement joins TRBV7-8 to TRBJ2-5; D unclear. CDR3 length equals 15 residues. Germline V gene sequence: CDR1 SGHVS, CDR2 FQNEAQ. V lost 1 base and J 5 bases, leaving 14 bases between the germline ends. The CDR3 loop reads CASSLVKGLKETQYF. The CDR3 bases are TGTGCCAGCAGCTTAGTAAAGGGTTTGAAGGAGACCCAGTACTTC.

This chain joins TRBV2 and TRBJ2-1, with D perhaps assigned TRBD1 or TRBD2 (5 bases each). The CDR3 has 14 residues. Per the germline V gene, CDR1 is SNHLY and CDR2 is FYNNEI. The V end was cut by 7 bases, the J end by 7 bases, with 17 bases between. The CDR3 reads CASTGGHPLNEQFF. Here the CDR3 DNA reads TGTGCCAGCACAGGAGGACACCCCTTAAATGAGCAGTTCTTC.

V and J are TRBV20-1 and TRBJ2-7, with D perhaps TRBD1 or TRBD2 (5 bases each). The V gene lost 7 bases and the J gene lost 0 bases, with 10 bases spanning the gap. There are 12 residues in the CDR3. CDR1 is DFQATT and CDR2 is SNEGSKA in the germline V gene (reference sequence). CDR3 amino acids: CSGGTTSYEQYF. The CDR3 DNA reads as TGCAGTGGGGGGACCACCTCCTACGAGCAGTACTTC.

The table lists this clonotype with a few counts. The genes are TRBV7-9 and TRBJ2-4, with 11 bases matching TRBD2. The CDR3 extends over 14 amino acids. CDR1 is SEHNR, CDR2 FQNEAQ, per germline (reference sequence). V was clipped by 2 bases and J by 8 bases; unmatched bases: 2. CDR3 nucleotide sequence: TGTGCCAGCAGCTTACAGACTAGCGGGGACATTCAGTACTTC. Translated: CASSLQTSGDIQYF.

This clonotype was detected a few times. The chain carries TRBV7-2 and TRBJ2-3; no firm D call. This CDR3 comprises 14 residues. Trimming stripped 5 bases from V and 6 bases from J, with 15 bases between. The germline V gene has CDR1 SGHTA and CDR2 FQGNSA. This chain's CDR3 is CASSPSYKVDTQYF. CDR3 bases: TGTGCCAGCAGCCCAAGCTACAAGGTGGATACGCAGTATTTT.

CDR3 DNA sequence: TGTGCCAGCAGCGCGACCACTAATTCACCCCTCCACTTT. Translating gives CASSATTNSPLHF. The chain uses TRBV7-2 and TRBJ1-6; D is undetermined. The CDR3 has 13 amino acids. CDR1 is SGHTA and CDR2 is FQGNSA in the germline V gene. Trimming took off 5 bases at V and 6 bases at J, with 8 bases between the two ends.

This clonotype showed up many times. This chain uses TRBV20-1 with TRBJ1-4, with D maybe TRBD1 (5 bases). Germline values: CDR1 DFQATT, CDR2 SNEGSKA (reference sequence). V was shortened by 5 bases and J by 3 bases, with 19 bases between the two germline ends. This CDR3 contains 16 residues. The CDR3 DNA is TGCAGTGCTCTGGACGGTCTGAAGGGGTCTAATGAAAAACTGTTTTTT. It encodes CSALDGLKGSNEKLFF.

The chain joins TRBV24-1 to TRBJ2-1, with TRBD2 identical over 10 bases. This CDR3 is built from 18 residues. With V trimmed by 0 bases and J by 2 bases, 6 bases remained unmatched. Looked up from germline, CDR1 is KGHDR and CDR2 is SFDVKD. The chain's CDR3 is CATSDLASSGRTYNEQFF. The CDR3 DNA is TGTGCCACCAGTGATTTGGCCTCTAGCGGGAGAACCTACAATGAGCAGTTCTTC.

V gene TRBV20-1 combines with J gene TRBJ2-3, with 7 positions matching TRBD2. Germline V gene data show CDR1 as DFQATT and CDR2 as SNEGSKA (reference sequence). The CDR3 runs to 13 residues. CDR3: CSAEERGSDTQYF. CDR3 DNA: TGCAGCGCGGAGGAGCGGGGTTCAGATACGCAGTATTTT.

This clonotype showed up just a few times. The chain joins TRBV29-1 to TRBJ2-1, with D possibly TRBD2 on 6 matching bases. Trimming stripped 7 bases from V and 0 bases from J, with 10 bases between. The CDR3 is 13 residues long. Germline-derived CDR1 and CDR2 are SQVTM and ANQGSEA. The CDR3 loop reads CSGRENSYNEQFF. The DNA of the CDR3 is TGCAGCGGTCGGGAGAACTCCTACAATGAGCAGTTCTTC.

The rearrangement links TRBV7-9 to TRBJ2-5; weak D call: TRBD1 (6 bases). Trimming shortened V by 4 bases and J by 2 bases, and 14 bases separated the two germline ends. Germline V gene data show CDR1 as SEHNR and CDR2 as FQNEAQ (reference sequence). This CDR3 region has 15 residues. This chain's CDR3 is CASSWPRTVQETQYF. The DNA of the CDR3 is TGTGCCAGCAGCTGGCCCAGGACAGTACAAGAGACCCAGTACTTC.

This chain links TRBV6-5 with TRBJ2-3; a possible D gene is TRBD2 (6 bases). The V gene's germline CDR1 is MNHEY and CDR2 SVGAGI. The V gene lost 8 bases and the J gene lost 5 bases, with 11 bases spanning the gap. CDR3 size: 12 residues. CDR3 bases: TGTGCCAGCGGAGGGAGATTAGATACGCAGTATTTT. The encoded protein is CASGGRLDTQYF.

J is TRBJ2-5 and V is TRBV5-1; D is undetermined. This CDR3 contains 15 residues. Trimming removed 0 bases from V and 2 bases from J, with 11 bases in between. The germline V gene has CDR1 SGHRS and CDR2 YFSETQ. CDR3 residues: CASSLAGGIQETQYF. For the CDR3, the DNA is TGCGCCAGCAGCTTGGCCGGCGGAATTCAAGAGACCCAGTACTTC.

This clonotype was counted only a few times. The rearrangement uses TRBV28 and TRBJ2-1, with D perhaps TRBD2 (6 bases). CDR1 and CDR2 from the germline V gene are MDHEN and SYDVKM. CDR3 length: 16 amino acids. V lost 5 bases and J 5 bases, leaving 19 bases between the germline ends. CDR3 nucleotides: TGTGCCAGCAGTCCCCAACGCCTAGCGCTAAACAATGAGCAGTTCTTC. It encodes CASSPQRLALNNEQFF. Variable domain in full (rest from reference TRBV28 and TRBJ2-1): DVKVTQSSRYLVKRTGEKVFLECVQDMDHENMFWYRQDPGLGLRLIYFSYDVKMKEKGDIPEGYSVSREKKERFSLILESASTNQTSMYLCASSPQRLALNNEQFFGPGTRLTVL.

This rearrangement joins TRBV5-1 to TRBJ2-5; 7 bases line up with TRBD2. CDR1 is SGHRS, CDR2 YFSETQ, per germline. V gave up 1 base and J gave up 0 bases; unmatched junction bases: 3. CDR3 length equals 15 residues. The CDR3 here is CASSLSGANQETQYF. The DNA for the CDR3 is TGCGCCAGCAGCTTGAGCGGGGCGAACCAAGAGACCCAGTACTTC.

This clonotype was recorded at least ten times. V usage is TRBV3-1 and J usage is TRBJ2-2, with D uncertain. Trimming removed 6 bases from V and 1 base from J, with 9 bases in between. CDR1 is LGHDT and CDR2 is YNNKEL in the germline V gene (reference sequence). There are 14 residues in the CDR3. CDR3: CASRPWGNTGELFF. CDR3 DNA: TGTGCCAGCAGGCCATGGGGGAACACCGGGGAGCTGTTTTTT.

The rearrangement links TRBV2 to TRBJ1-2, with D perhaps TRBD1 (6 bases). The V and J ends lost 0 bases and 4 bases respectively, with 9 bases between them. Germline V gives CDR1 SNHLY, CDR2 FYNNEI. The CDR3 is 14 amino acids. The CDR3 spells CASSEAGRGYGYTF. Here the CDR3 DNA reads TGTGCCAGCAGTGAAGCGGGCAGGGGCTATGGCTACACCTTC. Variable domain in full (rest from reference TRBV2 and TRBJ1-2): EPEVTQTPSHQVTQMGQEVILRCVPISNHLYFYWYRQILGQKVEFLVSFYNNEISEKSEIFDDQFSVERPDGSNFTLKIRSTKLEDSAMYFCASSEAGRGYGYTFGSGTRLTVV.

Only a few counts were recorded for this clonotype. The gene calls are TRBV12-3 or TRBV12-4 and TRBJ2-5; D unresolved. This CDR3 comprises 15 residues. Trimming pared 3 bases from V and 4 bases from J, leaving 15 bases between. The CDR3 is CASSLLIGVLETQYF. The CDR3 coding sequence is TGTGCCAGCAGTTTGTTAATCGGAGTTCTAGAGACCCAGTACTTC.

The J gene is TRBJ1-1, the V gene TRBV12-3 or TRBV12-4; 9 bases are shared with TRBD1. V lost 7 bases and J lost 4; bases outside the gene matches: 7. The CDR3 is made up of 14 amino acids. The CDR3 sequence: CASTDRGGSTEAFF. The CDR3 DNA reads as TGTGCCAGCACAGACAGGGGGGGGAGCACTGAAGCTTTCTTT.

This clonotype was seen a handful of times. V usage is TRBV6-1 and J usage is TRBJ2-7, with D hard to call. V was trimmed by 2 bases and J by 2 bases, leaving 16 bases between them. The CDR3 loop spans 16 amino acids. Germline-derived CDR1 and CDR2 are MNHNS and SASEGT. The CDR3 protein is CASSETPGRWAYEQYF. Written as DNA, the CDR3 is TGTGCCAGCAGTGAAACGCCCGGTCGGTGGGCCTACGAGCAGTACTTC.